The rows below give T cell receptor beta chains drawn from one sample of a study of T cell changes during pregnancy in multiple sclerosis. Assay used: immunoSEQ multiplex PCR; TCRdb lists only in-frame clones, some missing. The sample contains tens of thousands of clones, about 90% of which appear only once. The sample in question was peripheral blood, obtained in the first trimester of pregnancy. Receptors originate from a female donor in good health, enrolled as a control in a pregnancy study. The CDR3 runs from the conserved cysteine through the conserved F or W. The D gene is left open where the match is weak. Only some rows state a clone size, as once, few, many or a class for expanded clones.

CDR3nt	CDR3aa	j_gene	v_gene	abundance	d_gene
TGCGCCAGCAGCCACGGGACAGCCCCCTACGAGCAGTACTTC	CASSHGTAPYEQYF	TRBJ2-7	TRBV5-1	.	TRBD1
TGTGCCAGCAGTGAACAGGGCATGATAGGCGGGAGATCGTACGAGCAGTACTTC	CASSEQGMIGGRSYEQYF	TRBJ2-7	TRBV2	.	TRBD2
TGTGCCAGCAGTCCCCCCAGTATGAACACTGAAGCTTTCTTT	CASSPPSMNTEAFF	TRBJ1-1	TRBV28	few	.
TGTGCCAGTACTATCGGCCGTGAGGTTAGCAATCAGCCCCAGCATTTT	CASTIGREVSNQPQHF	TRBJ1-5	TRBV19	.	.
TGTGCCAGCAGTTCGCCGACTAGCGGGAGCACAGATACGCAGTATTTT	CASSSPTSGSTDTQYF	TRBJ2-3	TRBV28	.	TRBD2
TGTGCCAGCAGATGGGAACAGGGAAAAGAGACCCAGTACTTC	CASRWEQGKETQYF	TRBJ2-5	TRBV2	.	.
TGTGCCAGCAGCTTGGGTCTGGCTGCTTTCACAGATACGCAGTATTTT	CASSLGLAAFTDTQYF	TRBJ2-3	TRBV5-6	.	.
TGCGCCAGCAGCCAGGTGGACATGGGACTAGCGGGTTACAATGAGCAGTTCTTC	CASSQVDMGLAGYNEQFF	TRBJ2-1	TRBV4-1	few	TRBD2
TGTGCCAGCAGCCAAGAAGGACCTAGCGGGAGCGATACGCAGTATTTT	CASSQEGPSGSDTQYF	TRBJ2-3	TRBV4-2	.	TRBD2
TGCGCCAGCAGCTTGCAGGGGCGGAACACTGAAGCTTTCTTT	CASSLQGRNTEAFF	TRBJ1-1	TRBV5-1	.	.
TGTGCCAGGGAGGGTCAAACCTATGGCTACACCTTC	CAREGQTYGYTF	TRBJ1-2	TRBV2	.	.
TGTGCCACCAGCAGAGAAGATGTTTGGGGAGGCGTAGCGGGAGGGCCTTTCGAGCAGTACTTC	CATSREDVWGGVAGGPFEQYF	TRBJ2-7	TRBV15	.	TRBD2
TGTGCCAGCAGCTTGGGGCCGGCGGGAGGGTACAATGAGCAGTTCTTC	CASSLGPAGGYNEQFF	TRBJ2-1	TRBV5-6	.	TRBD2
TGTGCCAGCAGCGACGACCGGAAAAGCGCCTACAATGAGCAGTTCTTC	CASSDDRKSAYNEQFF	TRBJ2-1	TRBV9	.	.
TGTGCCAGTAGTACACTAGCGGGCCCCTCCTACAATGAGCAGTTCTTC	CASSTLAGPSYNEQFF	TRBJ2-1	TRBV19	.	TRBD2
TGTGCCAGCTCACCACCGACAGGGAACACTGAAGCTTTCTTT	CASSPPTGNTEAFF	TRBJ1-1	TRBV18	.	.
TGTGCCAGTAGTGAGGGACTAGCGGGAGTGTACGAGCAGTACTTC	CASSEGLAGVYEQYF	TRBJ2-7	TRBV19	.	TRBD2
TGCAGCGTTGCACCCGGGACATCTACCTACGAGCAGTACTTC	CSVAPGTSTYEQYF	TRBJ2-7	TRBV29-1	.	.
TGTGCCAACCTACAGGGGAACAATGAGCAGTTCTTC	CANLQGNNEQFF	TRBJ2-1	TRBV2	.	TRBD1
TGTGCCAGCAGCACCTCCGACAGGGACCACGAGCAGTACTTC	CASSTSDRDHEQYF	TRBJ2-7	TRBV21-1	.	.
TGCGCCAGCAGCCAAGATATGATCGGGTCTAGCGGGACATACGAGCAGTACTTC	CASSQDMIGSSGTYEQYF	TRBJ2-7	TRBV4-1	once	TRBD2
TGCAGCGCCGGGACAGGGCCCTACGAGCAGTACTTC	CSAGTGPYEQYF	TRBJ2-7	TRBV29-1	.	TRBD1
TGTGCCAGTACCCCTGACAGGAACTATGGCTACACCTTC	CASTPDRNYGYTF	TRBJ1-2	TRBV19	.	.
TGTGCCAGTAGCACCACCGCCGGGACTAGCGCGTACAATGAGCAGTTCTTC	CASSTTAGTSAYNEQFF	TRBJ2-1	TRBV19	once	TRBD2
TGTGCCAGCAGCTTTAGTCGGTTGGCCAACGTCCTGACTTTC	CASSFSRLANVLTF	TRBJ2-6	TRBV11-2	.	.
TGTGCCAGCAGTTTACCCATCACAGGGAGCAATGAGCAGTTCTTC	CASSLPITGSNEQFF	TRBJ2-1	TRBV28	once	.
TGTGCCACCAGCAGATCCACATTCAGAACAGCAACTAATGAAAAACTGTTTTTT	CATSRSTFRTATNEKLFF	TRBJ1-4	TRBV15	.	.
TGCAGCATAGGGACTAGCGGGAGTGATACGCAGTATTTT	CSIGTSGSDTQYF	TRBJ2-3	TRBV29-1	.	TRBD2
TGCGCCAGCAGCTTGGCCGGTCAAGCAGGGGGACCTTACAATGAGCAGTTCTTC	CASSLAGQAGGPYNEQFF	TRBJ2-1	TRBV5-1	.	TRBD1
TGCGCCAGCAGTTCTCGTGGACAGGGGCAAGAGACCCAGTACTTC	CASSSRGQGQETQYF	TRBJ2-5	TRBV23-1	.	TRBD1
TGTGCCAGCAGTGAACCGGGACAGTCCTCTGGAAACACCATATATTTT	CASSEPGQSSGNTIYF	TRBJ1-3	TRBV6-1	.	TRBD1
TGTGCCAGCAGCTTCATTTCGGGAGGGAGCCAAGAGACCCAGTACTTC	CASSFISGGSQETQYF	TRBJ2-5	TRBV5-6	.	TRBD2
TGTGCCAGCAGCTTAGCGCAAGGCGGGGTAGTCTCCTACGAGCAGTACTTC	CASSLAQGGVVSYEQYF	TRBJ2-7	TRBV7-9	once	.
TGTGCCATCAGTGAGGCAGGCTTGTATGGCTACACCTTC	CAISEAGLYGYTF	TRBJ1-2	TRBV10-3	once	.